The source of this TCR beta chain is a study of response to subunit inactivated influenza vaccine. Study-wide results and limits: After each seasonal influenza vaccination, few new T cells are recruited, the authors suggested.

Each CDR3 protein gets one entry after TCRdb re-called the RT-PCR reads with MiXCR. The table shows roughly 710,000 distinct CDR3 sequences, with 12% to 15% occurring only once. Of note for this clonotype: No antigen is known for it.

The CDR3 is 16 residues long. V shed 4 bases and J shed 3 bases, with 14 bases lying between them. The germline V gene encodes CDR1 KGHDR and CDR2 SFDVKD. The sequencing used PBMCs from blood, collected about 14 days before vaccination. This chain joins TRBV24-1 and TRBJ2-2; a possible D gene is TRBD2 (5 bases). This sequence originates from a man between 45 and 60 years old who received an inactivated influenza vaccine. CDR3: CATSEKLEWDTGELFF. The DNA of the CDR3 is TGTGCCACCAGTGAAAAACTAGAATGGGACACCGGGGAGCTGTTTTTT.